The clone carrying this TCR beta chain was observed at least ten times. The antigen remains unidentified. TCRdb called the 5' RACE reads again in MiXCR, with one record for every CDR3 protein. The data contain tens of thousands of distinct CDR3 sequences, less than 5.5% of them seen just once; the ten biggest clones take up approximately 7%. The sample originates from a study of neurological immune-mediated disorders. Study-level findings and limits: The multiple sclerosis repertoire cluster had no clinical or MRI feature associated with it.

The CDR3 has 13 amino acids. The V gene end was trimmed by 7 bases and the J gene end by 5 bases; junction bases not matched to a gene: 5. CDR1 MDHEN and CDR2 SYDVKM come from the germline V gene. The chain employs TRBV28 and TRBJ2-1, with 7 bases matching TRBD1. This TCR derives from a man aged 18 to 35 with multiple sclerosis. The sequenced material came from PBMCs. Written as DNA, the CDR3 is TGTGCCAGCAACGGACAGGTACACAATGAGCAGTTCTTC. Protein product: CASNGQVHNEQFF.